This T cell receptor beta chain comes out of a study of blood T cell repertoires in COVID-19. The CDR3 covers 16 residues. V lost 3 bases and J lost 2; bases outside the gene matches: 9. In germline, CDR1 is LNHDA, CDR2 SQIVND (reference sequence). Produced via immunoSEQ multiplex PCR; TCRdb's table is partial and in-frame only. The sample consists of fewer than 200,000 clones, roughly 82% of them appearing once. The sequence came from a middle-aged woman with COVID-19, enrolled during active disease. The material sequenced was peripheral blood. This chain connects TRBV19 to TRBJ2-5; 7 nucleotides agree with TRBD1. CDR3 sequence (DNA): TGTGCCAGTAGTATTAGATACAGGGGACAACAAGAGACCCAGTACTTC. Translation gives CASSIRYRGQQETQYF.